The present T cell receptor beta chain was sequenced within a study of shared clonotypes between healthy human individuals. CD8 cells classed as naive were CD45RO-negative and positively selected for CCR7, excluding terminally differentiated effector memory CD45RA+ cells. The study drew all its donors from Caucasian adults living in Nashville, Tennessee. Points from the study as a whole: What naive subsets generally showed was a larger estimated richness than memory subsets showed.

Here immunoSEQ multiplex PCR was the method, and the copy in TCRdb shows in-frame clones only, minus some. Among nearly 2 million clones, about 95% were seen once, and the ten largest hold around 1%. On this clone itself: Its matching antigen is unknown.

The CDR3 sequence is 15 residues long. From germline, CDR1 is SGHTA and CDR2 FQGTGA. Between the trimmed V and J ends, which lost 2 bases and 4 bases, there was a span of 14 bases. The TCR sequence derives from a man younger than 35 in good health. V is TRBV7-3 and J is TRBJ2-5; possible D gene TRBD2, 7 bases. Material for sequencing was naive CD8+ T cells sorted from blood. CDR3 amino acids: CASSLGGGVPETQYF. The CDR3 DNA reads TGTGCCAGCAGCTTAGGAGGGGGGGTCCCAGAGACCCAGTACTTC.